This TCR beta chain was sequenced for a study of ipilimumab plus nivolumab after autologous stem cell transplantation. Overall study: Typical patient got roughly 5 ipilimumab doses and roughly eight nivolumab doses (median). Points from the study as a whole: TCR repertoire, Treg phenotype and gut microbiota reportedly support more study of this approach.

On this clone itself: What it recognizes is unknown.

The length of the CDR3 is 14 residues. The germline CDR1 and CDR2 sequences are ENHRY and SYGVKD. Trimming removed 4 bases from V and 1 base from J, with 5 bases in between. Starting 14 to 28 days after autologous transplant, ipilimumab 1 mg/kg was given. Generated by immunoSEQ multiplex PCR, the TCRdb table keeps only in-frame clones and is missing some. The sample has approximately 80,000 clones; around 80% are singletons. This chain links TRBV10-3 with TRBJ2-6; D call uncertain. The sequence derives from a male donor with diffuse large B-cell lymphoma. The sequencing here drew on PBMCs, taken in a trial of ipilimumab plus nivolumab as post-transplant consolidation. The CDR3 DNA reads as TGTGCCATCAGTGGGGGTTCTGGGGCCAACGTCCTGACTTTC. Translated, it gives CAISGGSGANVLTF.